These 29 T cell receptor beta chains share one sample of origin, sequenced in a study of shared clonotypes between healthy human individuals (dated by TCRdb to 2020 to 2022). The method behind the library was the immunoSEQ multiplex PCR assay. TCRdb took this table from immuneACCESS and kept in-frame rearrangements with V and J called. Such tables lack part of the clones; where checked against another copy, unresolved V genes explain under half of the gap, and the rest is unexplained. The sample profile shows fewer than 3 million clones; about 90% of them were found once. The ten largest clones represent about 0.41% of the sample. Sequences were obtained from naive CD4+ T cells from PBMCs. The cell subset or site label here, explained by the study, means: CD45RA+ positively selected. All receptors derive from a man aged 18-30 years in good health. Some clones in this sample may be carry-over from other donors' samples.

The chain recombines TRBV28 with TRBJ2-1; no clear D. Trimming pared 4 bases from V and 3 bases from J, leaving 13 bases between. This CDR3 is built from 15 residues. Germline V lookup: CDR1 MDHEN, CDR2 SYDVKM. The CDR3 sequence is CASSSILRRYNEQFF. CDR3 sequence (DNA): TGTGCCAGCAGTTCTATACTGCGCCGCTACAATGAGCAGTTCTTC.

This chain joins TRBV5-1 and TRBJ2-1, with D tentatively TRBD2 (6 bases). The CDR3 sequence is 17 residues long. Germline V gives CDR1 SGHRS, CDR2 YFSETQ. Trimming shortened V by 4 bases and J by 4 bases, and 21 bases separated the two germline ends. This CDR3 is CASSVDGGPRYYNEQFF. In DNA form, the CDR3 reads TGCGCCAGCAGCGTGGATGGAGGGCCTCGGTATTACAATGAGCAGTTCTTC. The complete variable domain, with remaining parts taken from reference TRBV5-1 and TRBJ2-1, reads KAGVTQTPRYLIKTRGQQVTLSCSPISGHRSVSWYQQTPGQGLQFLFEYFSETQRNKGNFPGRFSGRQFSNSRSEMNVSTLELGDSALYLCASSVDGGPRYYNEQFFGPGTRLTVL.

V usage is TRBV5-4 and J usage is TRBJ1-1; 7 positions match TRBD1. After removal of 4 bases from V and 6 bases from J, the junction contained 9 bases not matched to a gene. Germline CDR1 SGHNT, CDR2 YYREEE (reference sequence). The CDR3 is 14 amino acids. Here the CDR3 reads CASSTLQGIAEAFF. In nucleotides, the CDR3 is TGTGCCAGCAGCACACTACAGGGGATCGCTGAAGCTTTCTTT. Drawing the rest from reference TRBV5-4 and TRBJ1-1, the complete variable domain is ETGVTQSPTHLIKTRGQQVTLRCSSQSGHNTVSWYQQALGQGPQFIFQYYREEENGRGNFPPRFSGLQFPNYSSELNVNALELDDSALYLCASSTLQGIAEAFFGQGTRLTVV.

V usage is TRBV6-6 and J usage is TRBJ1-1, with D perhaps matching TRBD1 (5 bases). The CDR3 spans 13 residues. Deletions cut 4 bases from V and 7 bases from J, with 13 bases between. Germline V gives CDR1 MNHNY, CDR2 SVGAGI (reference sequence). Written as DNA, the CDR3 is TGTGCCAGCAGTTCTCAGGGATTTGGTGAAGCTTTCTTT. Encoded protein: CASSSQGFGEAFF.

The CDR3 reads CASSQASSPGEKLFF. The DNA of the CDR3 is TGTGCCAGCAGCCAAGCTAGTTCGCCTGGGGAAAAACTGTTTTTT. The chain carries TRBV14 and TRBJ1-4, with D unresolved. Germline V gives CDR1 SGHDN, CDR2 FVKESK. The CDR3 is made up of 15 amino acids. V lost 1 base and J 8 bases, leaving 14 bases between the germline ends.

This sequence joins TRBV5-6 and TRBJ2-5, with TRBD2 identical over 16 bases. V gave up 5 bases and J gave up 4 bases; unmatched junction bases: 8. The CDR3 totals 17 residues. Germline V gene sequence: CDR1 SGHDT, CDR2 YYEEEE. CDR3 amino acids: CASREGLAGGPGETQYF. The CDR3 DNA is TGTGCCAGCAGGGAGGGACTAGCGGGAGGGCCCGGAGAGACCCAGTACTTC.

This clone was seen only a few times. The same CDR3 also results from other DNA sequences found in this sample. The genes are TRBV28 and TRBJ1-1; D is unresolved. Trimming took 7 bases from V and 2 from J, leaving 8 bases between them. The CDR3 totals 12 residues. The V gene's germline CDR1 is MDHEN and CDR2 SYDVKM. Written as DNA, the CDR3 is TGTGCCAGCACCCCACCCAACACTGAAGCTTTCTTT. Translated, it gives CASTPPNTEAFF.

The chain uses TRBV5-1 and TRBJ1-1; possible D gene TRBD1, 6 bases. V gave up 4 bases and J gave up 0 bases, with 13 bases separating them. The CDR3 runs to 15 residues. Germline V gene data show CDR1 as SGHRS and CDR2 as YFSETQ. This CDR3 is CASSTRTAMNTEAFF. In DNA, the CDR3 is TGCGCCAGCAGCACTCGGACAGCCATGAACACTGAAGCTTTCTTT. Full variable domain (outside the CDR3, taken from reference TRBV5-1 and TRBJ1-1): KAGVTQTPRYLIKTRGQQVTLSCSPISGHRSVSWYQQTPGQGLQFLFEYFSETQRNKGNFPGRFSGRQFSNSRSEMNVSTLELGDSALYLCASSTRTAMNTEAFFGQGTRLTVV.

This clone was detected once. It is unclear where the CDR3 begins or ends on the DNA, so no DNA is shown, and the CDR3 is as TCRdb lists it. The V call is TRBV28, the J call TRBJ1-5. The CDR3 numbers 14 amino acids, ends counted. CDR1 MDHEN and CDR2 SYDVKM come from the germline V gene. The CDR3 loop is CASSSSSSNQPQHF.

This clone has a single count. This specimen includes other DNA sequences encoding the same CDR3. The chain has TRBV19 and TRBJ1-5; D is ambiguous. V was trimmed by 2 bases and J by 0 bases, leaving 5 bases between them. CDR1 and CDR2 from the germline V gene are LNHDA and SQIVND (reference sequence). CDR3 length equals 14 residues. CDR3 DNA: TGTGCCAGTAGTATACGGGTTAGCAATCAGCCCCAGCATTTT. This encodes CASSIRVSNQPQHF.

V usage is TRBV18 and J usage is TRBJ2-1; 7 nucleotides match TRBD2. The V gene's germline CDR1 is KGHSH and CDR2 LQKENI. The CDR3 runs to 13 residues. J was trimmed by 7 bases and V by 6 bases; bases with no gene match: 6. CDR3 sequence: CASSRAGVNEQFF. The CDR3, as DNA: TGTGCCAGCTCCAGGGCGGGGGTGAATGAGCAGTTCTTC.

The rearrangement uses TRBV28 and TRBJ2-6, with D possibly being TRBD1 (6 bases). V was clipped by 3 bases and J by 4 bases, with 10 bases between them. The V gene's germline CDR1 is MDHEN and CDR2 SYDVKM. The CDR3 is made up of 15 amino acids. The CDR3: CASSFSGGGANVLTF. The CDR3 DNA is TGTGCCAGCAGTTTCAGTGGGGGCGGGGCCAACGTCCTGACTTTC.

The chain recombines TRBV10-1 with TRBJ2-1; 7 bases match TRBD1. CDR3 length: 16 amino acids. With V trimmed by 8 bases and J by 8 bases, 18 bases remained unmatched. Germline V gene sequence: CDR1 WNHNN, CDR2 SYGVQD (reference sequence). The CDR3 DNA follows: TGCGCCAGCCCCCCCGGAAGACAGGGCCCTAAGGATGAGCAGTTCTTC. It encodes CASPPGRQGPKDEQFF.

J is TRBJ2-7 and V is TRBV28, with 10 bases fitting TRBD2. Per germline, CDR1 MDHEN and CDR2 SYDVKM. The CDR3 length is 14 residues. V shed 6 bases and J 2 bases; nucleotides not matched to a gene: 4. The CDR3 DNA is TGTGCCAGCAGACATGGACTAGCGGCCTACGAGCAGTACTTC. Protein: CASRHGLAAYEQYF.

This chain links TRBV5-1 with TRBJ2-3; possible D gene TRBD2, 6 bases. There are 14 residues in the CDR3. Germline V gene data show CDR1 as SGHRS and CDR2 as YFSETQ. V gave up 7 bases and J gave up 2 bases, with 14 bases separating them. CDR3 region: CASRRTIATDTQYF. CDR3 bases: TGCGCCAGCCGAAGGACTATCGCCACAGATACGCAGTATTTT.

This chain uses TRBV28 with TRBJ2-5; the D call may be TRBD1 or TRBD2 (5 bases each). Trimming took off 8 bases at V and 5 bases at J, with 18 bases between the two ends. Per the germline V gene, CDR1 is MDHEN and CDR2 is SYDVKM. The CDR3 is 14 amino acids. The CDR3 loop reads CASGTLGYRETQYF. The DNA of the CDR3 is TGTGCCAGCGGGACCCTTGGTTATCGGGAGACCCAGTACTTC. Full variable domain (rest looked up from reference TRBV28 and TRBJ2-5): DVKVTQSSRYLVKRTGEKVFLECVQDMDHENMFWYRQDPGLGLRLIYFSYDVKMKEKGDIPEGYSVSREKKERFSLILESASTNQTSMYLCASGTLGYRETQYFGPGTRLLVL.

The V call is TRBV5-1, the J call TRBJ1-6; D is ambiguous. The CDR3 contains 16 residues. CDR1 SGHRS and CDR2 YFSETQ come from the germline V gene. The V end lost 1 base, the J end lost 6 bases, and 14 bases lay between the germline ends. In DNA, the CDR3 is TGCGCCAGCAGCTTGTTGGAGGCCGGTCTTAATTCACCCCTCCACTTT. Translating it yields CASSLLEAGLNSPLHF.

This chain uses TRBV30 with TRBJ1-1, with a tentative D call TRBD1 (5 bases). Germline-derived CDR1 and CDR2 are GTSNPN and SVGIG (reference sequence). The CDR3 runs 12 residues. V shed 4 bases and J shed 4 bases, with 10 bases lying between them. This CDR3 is CAWTGPRTEAFF. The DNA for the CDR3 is TGTGCCTGGACAGGGCCTCGCACTGAAGCTTTCTTT.

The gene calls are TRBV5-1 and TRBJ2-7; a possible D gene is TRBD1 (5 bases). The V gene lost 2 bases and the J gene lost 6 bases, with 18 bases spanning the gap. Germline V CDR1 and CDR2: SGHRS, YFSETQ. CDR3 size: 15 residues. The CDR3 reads CASSLIPSTGSEQYF. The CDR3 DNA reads TGCGCCAGCAGCTTAATCCCCTCAACAGGCTCCGAGCAGTACTTC.

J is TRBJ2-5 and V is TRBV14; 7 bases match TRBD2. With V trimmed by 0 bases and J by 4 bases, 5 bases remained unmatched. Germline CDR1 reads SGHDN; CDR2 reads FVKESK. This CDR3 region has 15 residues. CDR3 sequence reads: CASSQDWSGGETQYF. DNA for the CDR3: TGTGCCAGCAGCCAAGATTGGTCGGGGGGAGAGACCCAGTACTTC.

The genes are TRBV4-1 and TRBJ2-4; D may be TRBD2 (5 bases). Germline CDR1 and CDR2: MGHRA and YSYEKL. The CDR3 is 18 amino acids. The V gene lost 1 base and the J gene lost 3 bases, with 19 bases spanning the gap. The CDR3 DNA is TGCGCCAGCAGCCAAGTCGGCGTCCGGGATCGGGGCAAAAACATTCAGTACTTC. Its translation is CASSQVGVRDRGKNIQYF.

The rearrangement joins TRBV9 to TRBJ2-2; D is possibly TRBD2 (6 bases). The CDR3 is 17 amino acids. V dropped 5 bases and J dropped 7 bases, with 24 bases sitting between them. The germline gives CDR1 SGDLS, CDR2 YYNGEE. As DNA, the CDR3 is TGTGCCAGCAGGGGGGGAGAGGGAACAGACCCGAACGGGGAGCTGTTTTTT. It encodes CASRGGEGTDPNGELFF.

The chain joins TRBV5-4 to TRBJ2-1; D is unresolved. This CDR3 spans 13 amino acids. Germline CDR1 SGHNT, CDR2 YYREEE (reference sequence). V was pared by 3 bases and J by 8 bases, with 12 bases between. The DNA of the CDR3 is TGTGCCAGCAGCTCGACACCCTGGGATGAGCAGTTCTTC. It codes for CASSSTPWDEQFF.

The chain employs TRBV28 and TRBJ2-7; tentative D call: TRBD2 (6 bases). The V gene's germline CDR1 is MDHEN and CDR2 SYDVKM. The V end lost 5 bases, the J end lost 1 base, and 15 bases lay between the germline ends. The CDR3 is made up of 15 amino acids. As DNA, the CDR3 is TGTGCCAGCAGTCCCGGGGTAGCGGAATCCTACGAGCAGTACTTC. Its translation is CASSPGVAESYEQYF.

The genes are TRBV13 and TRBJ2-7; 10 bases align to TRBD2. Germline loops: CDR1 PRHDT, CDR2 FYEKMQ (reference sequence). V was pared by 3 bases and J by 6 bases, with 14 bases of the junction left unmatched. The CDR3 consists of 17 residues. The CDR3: CASSLPMGLAGEGEQYF. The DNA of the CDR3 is TGTGCCAGCAGCTTGCCTATGGGGCTAGCGGGAGAAGGCGAGCAGTACTTC. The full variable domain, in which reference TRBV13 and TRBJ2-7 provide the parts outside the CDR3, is AAGVIQSPRHLIKEKRETATLKCYPIPRHDTVYWYQQGPGQDPQFLISFYEKMQSDKGSIPDRFSAQQFSDYHSELNMSSLELGDSALYFCASSLPMGLAGEGEQYFGPGTRLTVT.

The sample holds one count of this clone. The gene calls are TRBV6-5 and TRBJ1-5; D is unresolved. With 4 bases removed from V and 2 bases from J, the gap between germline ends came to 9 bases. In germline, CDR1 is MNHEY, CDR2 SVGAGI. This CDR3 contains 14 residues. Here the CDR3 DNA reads TGTGCCAGCAGTTCGACCCTAGGCAATCAGCCCCAGCATTTT. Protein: CASSSTLGNQPQHF.

Here the CDR3 reads CASSMRTVNTGELFF. CDR3 sequence (DNA): TGTGCCAGCAGTATGAGGACAGTGAACACCGGGGAGCTGTTTTTT. V usage is TRBV27 and J usage is TRBJ2-2; D may be TRBD1 (6 bases). This CDR3 spans 15 amino acids. CDR1 and CDR2 (germline): MNHEY, SMNVEV (reference sequence). V gave up 5 bases and J gave up 1 base, with 11 bases separating them.

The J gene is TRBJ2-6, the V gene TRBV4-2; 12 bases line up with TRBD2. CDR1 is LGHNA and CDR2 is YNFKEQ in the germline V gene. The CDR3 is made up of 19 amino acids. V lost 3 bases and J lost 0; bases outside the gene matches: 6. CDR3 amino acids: CASSQGLAGGLSGANVLTF. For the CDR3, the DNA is TGTGCCAGCAGCCAGGGACTAGCGGGCGGCCTCTCTGGGGCCAACGTCCTGACTTTC.

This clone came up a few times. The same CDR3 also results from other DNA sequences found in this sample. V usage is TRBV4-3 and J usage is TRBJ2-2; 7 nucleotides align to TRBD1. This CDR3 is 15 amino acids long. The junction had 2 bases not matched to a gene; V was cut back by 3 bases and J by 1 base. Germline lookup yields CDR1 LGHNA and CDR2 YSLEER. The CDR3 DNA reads TGCGCCAGCAGCCAGCGGACAGGGAACACCGGGGAGCTGTTTTTT. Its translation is CASSQRTGNTGELFF.